The present T cell receptor beta chain was sequenced within a study of blood T cell repertoires in COVID-19. Germline loops: CDR1 SGHRS, CDR2 YFSETQ. V was cut by 3 bases and J by 2 bases, with 14 bases left in between. The CDR3 spans 15 residues. Clinical history reported by participants formed the basis on which cohorts were assigned. Per the study methods: How many nucleated cells were present was estimated from reference gene primer amplification. Measured with immunoSEQ multiplex PCR; TCRdb has only the in-frame clones, and not every one. V and J calls and clone size follow that table, whereas D and trimming were derived from the DNA. The sample lists fewer than 400,000 clones; approximately 89% were seen once. This clone was recorded a few times.

The sequence derives from a woman under 40 who had recovered from COVID-19. The chain couples TRBV5-1 to TRBJ1-2, with D possibly being TRBD1 (6 bases). The sequenced sample consisted of PBMCs or T cells enriched from blood (not recorded which). CDR3 in amino acids: CASSSSDQGNYGYTF. The CDR3 DNA reads TGCGCCAGCAGCTCCTCAGACCAGGGGAACTATGGCTACACCTTC.